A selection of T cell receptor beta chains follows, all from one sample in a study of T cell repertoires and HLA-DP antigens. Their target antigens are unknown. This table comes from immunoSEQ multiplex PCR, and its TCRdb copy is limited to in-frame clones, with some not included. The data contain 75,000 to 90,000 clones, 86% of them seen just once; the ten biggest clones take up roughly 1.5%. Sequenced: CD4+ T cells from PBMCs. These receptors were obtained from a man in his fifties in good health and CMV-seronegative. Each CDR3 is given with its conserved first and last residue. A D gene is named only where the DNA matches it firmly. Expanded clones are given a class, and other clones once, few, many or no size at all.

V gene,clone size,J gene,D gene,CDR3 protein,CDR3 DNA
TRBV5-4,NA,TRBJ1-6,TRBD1,CASSLVQGASYNSPLHF,TGTGCCAGCAGCTTGGTTCAGGGGGCCTCCTATAATTCACCCCTCCACTTT
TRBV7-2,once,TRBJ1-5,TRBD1,CASSLAETGARNQPQHF,TGTGCCAGCAGCTTAGCGGAGACAGGGGCCCGCAATCAGCCCCAGCATTTT
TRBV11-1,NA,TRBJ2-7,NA,CASSLAPTGGTYEQYF,TGTGCCAGCAGCTTAGCCCCGACAGGCGGCACCTACGAGCAGTACTTC
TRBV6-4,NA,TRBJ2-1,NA,CASSDSWGGHNEQFF,TGTGCCAGCAGTGACTCGTGGGGGGGCCACAATGAGCAGTTCTTC
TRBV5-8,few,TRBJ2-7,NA,CASRGRDYEQYF,TGTGCCAGCAGGGGCAGGGACTACGAGCAGTACTTC
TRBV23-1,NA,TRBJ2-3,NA,CASSQRDPTQYF,TGCGCCAGCAGTCAAAGGGATCCTACGCAGTATTTT
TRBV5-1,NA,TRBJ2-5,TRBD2,CASSVSTSGRETQYF,TGCGCCAGCAGCGTGTCGACTAGCGGGAGAGAGACCCAGTACTTC
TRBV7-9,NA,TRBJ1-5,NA,CASSLFEAQPQHF,TGTGCCAGCAGCTTATTTGAGGCTCAGCCCCAGCATTTT
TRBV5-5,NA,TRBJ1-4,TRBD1,CASSVGQGGEKLFF,TGTGCCAGCAGCGTGGGACAGGGCGGTGAAAAACTGTTTTTT
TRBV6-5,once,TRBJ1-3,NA,CASRLTTGDGNTIYF,TGTGCCAGCAGATTAACGACGGGGGATGGAAACACCATATATTTT
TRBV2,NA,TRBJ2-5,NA,CASTVRGVETQYF,TGTGCCAGCACAGTCCGAGGCGTGGAGACCCAGTACTTC
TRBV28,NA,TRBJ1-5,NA,CASGGGGQPQHF,TGTGCCAGCGGAGGGGGGGGTCAGCCCCAGCATTTT
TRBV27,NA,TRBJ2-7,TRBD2,CASSPQTSGRGYEQYF,TGTGCCAGCAGTCCCCAGACTAGCGGGAGGGGCTACGAGCAGTACTTC
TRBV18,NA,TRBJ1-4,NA,CASSPGRVKEKLFF,TGTGCCAGCTCACCGGGCAGGGTAAAGGAAAAACTGTTTTTT
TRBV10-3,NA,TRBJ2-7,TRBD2,CAISQPYDSGRISYEQYF,TGTGCCATCAGTCAACCGTACGATAGCGGGAGAATATCCTACGAGCAGTACTTC
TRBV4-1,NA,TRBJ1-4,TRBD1,CASSLTGTGNEKLFF,TGCGCCAGCAGCCTCACCGGGACAGGGAATGAAAAACTGTTTTTT
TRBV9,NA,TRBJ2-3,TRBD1,CASSGRQGWTDTQYF,TGTGCCAGCAGCGGACGACAGGGATGGACAGATACGCAGTATTTT
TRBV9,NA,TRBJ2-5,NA,CASSSRRGGETQYF,TGTGCCAGCAGCTCTAGGAGGGGTGGGGAGACCCAGTACTTC
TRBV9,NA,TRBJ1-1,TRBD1,CASSPRPRGLNTEAFF,TGTGCCAGCAGCCCGCGTCCCAGGGGGTTGAACACTGAAGCTTTCTTT
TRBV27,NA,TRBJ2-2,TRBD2,CASSATSQPGELFF,TGTGCCAGCAGTGCGACTAGCCAACCCGGGGAGCTGTTTTTT
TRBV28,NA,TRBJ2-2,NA,CASSPIQGVFSGELFF,TGTGCCAGCAGTCCTATACAGGGAGTGTTTTCCGGGGAGCTGTTTTTT
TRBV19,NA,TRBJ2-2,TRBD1,CASRRQGLSLGTGELFF,TGTGCCAGTAGGAGACAGGGGTTGTCTCTGGGCACCGGGGAGCTGTTTTTT
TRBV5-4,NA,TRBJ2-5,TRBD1,CASRSTGFGETQYF,TGTGCCAGCAGGTCGACAGGGTTCGGGGAGACCCAGTACTTC
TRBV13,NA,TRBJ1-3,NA,CASKRTDSGNTIYF,TGTGCCAGCAAGAGGACTGACTCTGGAAACACCATATATTTT
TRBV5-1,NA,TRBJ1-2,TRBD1,CASSPEATGIYGYTF,TGCGCCAGCAGCCCAGAAGCGACAGGGATCTATGGCTACACCTTC
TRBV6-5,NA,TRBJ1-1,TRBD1,CASRPRTGWATEAFF,TGTGCCAGCAGACCCCGGACAGGGTGGGCCACTGAAGCTTTCTTT
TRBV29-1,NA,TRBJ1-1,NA,CSAEPGASGEAFF,TGCAGCGCTGAGCCGGGGGCTTCTGGTGAAGCTTTCTTT
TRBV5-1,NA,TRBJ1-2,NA,CASSLASGTSYGYTF,TGCGCCAGCAGCTTAGCTTCCGGGACCTCCTATGGCTACACCTTC
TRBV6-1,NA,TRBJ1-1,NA,CASTAIGPNTEAFF,TGTGCCAGCACCGCAATCGGGCCGAACACTGAAGCTTTCTTT
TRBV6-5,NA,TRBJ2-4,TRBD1,CASSSTGGAKNIQYF,TGTGCCAGCAGTTCGACAGGGGGAGCCAAAAACATTCAGTACTTC
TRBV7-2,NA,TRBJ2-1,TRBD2,CASSSLGTRVVDEQFF,TGTGCCAGCAGCAGCCTCGGGACTAGGGTTGTGGATGAGCAGTTCTTC
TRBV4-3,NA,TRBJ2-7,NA,CASSQVGQGGYEQYF,TGCGCCAGCAGCCAAGTCGGCCAGGGGGGCTACGAGCAGTACTTC
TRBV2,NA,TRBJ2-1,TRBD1,CAKSQGAGYNEQFF,TGTGCCAAATCACAGGGGGCGGGTTACAATGAGCAGTTCTTC
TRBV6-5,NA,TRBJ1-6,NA,CASSRDTYNSPLHF,TGTGCCAGTTCTCGGGACACGTATAATTCACCCCTCCACTTT
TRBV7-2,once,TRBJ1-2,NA,CASSIHRDDYTF,TGTGCCAGCAGCATTCACAGGGACGACTACACCTTC
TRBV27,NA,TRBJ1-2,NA,CASSLSRADGYTF,TGTGCCAGCAGTTTAAGCCGGGCAGACGGCTACACCTTC
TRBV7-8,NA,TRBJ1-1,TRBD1,CASSPSLGQGNTEAFF,TGTGCCAGCAGCCCTTCCCTGGGACAGGGGAACACTGAAGCTTTCTTT
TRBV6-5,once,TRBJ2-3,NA,CASSSGTLQYF,TGTGCCAGCAGTTCCGGGACTTTGCAGTATTTT
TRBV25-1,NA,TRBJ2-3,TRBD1,CASSEDRGQGDTQYF,TGTGCCAGCAGTGAAGACAGGGGGCAGGGAGATACGCAGTATTTT
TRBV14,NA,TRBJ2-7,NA,CASSQQAGPYEQYF,TGTGCCAGCAGCCAACAGGCAGGGCCCTACGAGCAGTACTTC
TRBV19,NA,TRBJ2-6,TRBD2,CASRAGLATGANVLTF,TGTGCCAGTAGAGCGGGACTAGCGACCGGGGCCAACGTCCTGACTTTC
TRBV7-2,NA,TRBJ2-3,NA,CASSFPSGSSQYF,TGTGCCAGCAGCTTCCCTTCAGGGTCTTCGCAGTATTTT
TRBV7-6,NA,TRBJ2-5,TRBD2,CASSSAFKAGLAGWGTQYF,TGTGCCAGCAGCTCCGCCTTTAAAGCGGGACTAGCGGGCTGGGGGACCCAGTACTTC
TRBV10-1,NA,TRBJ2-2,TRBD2,CSRAATRREVPNTGELFF,TGCTCTCGAGCAGCCACGCGCCGGGAGGTCCCGAACACCGGGGAGCTGTTTTTT
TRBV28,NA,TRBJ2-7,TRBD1,CASEGMDRGYYEQYF,TGTGCCAGCGAAGGAATGGACAGGGGATACTACGAGCAGTACTTC
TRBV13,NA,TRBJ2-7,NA,CASSGFRGSYEQYF,TGTGCCAGCAGCGGATTCAGGGGCTCCTACGAGCAGTACTTC
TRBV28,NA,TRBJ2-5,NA,CASSSLGGPQETQYF,TGTGCCAGCAGTTCCCTTGGGGGCCCCCAAGAGACCCAGTACTTC
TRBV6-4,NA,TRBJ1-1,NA,CASSDFYSQGSNTEAFF,TGTGCCAGCAGTGACTTTTATTCCCAGGGCTCGAACACTGAAGCTTTCTTT
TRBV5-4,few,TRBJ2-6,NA,CASSLGAGANVLTF,TGTGCCAGCAGCTTGGGGGCTGGGGCCAACGTCCTGACTTTC
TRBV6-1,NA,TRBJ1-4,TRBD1,CASTKWTGVEKLFF,TGTGCCAGCACGAAATGGACAGGGGTCGAAAAACTGTTTTTT
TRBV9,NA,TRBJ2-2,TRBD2,CASSDGRADTGELFF,TGTGCCAGCAGCGACGGGAGGGCCGACACCGGGGAGCTGTTTTTT